This section outlines one TCR beta chain sequence together with its context. This clonotype came up many times. Its cognate antigen has yet to be identified. No clone much larger than this one lies a single base away; base qualities are absent. Unsorted PBMC libraries were generated from 2 million PBMCs stored in RNAlater at -80 °C until RNA extraction. Peripheral blood was subjected to Ficoll-Hypaque density gradient centrifugation to isolate PBMCs, which were then cryopreserved in liquid nitrogen. These data belong to a study of neurological immune-mediated disorders (dated by TCRdb to the late 2010s). Study-level background: Peripheral blood TCR-beta repertoires from patients with HTLV-I-associated myelopathy (HAM/TSP), patients with multiple sclerosis, and healthy controls were compared in the study using UMI-based sequencing. The roughly 99 TCR-beta libraries covered PBMC samples along with longitudinal samples, technical triplicates, and paired sorted CD4+ and CD8+ T-cell subsets. Of the approximately 70 subjects in the cohort, around 15 were HAM/TSP patients, roughly 34 were multiple sclerosis patients, and some 20 were healthy controls. Summary of the overall study and its limitations: Across subjects, expanded clones never shared an identical CDR3 amino acid sequence, which suggests that the TCR-beta repertoires in every group were private. TCR clonal expansion was highest in HAM/TSP patients and lowest in MS patients, with MS patients falling below even healthy controls.

Cut back by 5 bases and 4 bases, the V and J ends lie 11 bases apart. The cysteine opens and the phenylalanine closes a CDR3 of 12 amino acids. Left in the record is the CDR3 DNA by itself, 36 bases read in frame from the first base. CDR1 and CDR2 (SQVTM, ANQGSEA) derive from the germline V gene. To synthesize cDNA, template-switch 5'RACE was performed with a primer carrying a 10-nucleotide random unique molecular identifier so that each TCR transcript was tagged. Every sequencing run yielded over 180 million TCR-beta sequences covering 15-18 subjects. Total RNA was extracted with the RNeasy kit. TCR-beta VDJ regions were amplified with primers for the TCR constant region and the 5'RACE anchor, using the KAPA Real-time Library Amplification kit. Sample indexes and Illumina adaptors were added in a first PCR, after which library yield was increased in a second PCR. After Ampure bead purification, the TCR product of roughly 650 bp was size-selected on a 2% E-gel SizeSelection system. Before pooling, library quality was checked on a Bioanalyzer, concentration was measured with Qubit, and libraries were quantified with the Kapa Library Quantification kit. Paired-end 2 x 150 bp sequencing of the libraries was performed on an Illumina HiSeq 2500. To increase sequence diversity, about 23-32% phiX was spiked into each library pool. As for the original processing: Quality-filtered reads were processed with the UMI-based MiGEC pipeline, and over 80% of raw TCR sequences were removed by the MiGEC pipeline during error correction. VDJ genes were aligned to IMGT germline references, and clonotypes were defined by unique CDR3 amino acid sequence plus V-J genes. Clonal expansion, Shannon diversity and CDR3 relatedness were evaluated with VDJtools (CalcPairwiseDistances, ClusterSamples), while phylogenetic trees were built in CLCbio workbench. Expanded clones were defined as having at least 8 unique UMIs, based on coefficient-of-variation modelling across technical triplicates. TCRdb reworked the public reads: Q25 trimming with fastp, MiXCR clone assembly, productive beta chains retained. Identical CDR3 protein sequences are pooled into one entry, listed with their most common genes and DNA. TCRdb's processing, not the authors' own work, is the source of the V and J calls. This sample is represented by more than 35,000 distinct CDR3 sequences; about 9.3% of them were singletons. Approximately 7% of the sample rests with the top ten.

The sequenced sample was PBMCs. Recombination joined TRBV29-1 with TRBJ1-1; 5 matching bases give a weak D call of TRBD1. This sequence originates from a woman between 25 and 40 years old with HTLV-1-associated myelopathy (HAM/TSP). The nucleotide sequence reads as follows: TGCAGCGTTCGCAGGGCTGGCACTGAAGCTTTCTTT. Its protein product is CSVRRAGTEAFF.